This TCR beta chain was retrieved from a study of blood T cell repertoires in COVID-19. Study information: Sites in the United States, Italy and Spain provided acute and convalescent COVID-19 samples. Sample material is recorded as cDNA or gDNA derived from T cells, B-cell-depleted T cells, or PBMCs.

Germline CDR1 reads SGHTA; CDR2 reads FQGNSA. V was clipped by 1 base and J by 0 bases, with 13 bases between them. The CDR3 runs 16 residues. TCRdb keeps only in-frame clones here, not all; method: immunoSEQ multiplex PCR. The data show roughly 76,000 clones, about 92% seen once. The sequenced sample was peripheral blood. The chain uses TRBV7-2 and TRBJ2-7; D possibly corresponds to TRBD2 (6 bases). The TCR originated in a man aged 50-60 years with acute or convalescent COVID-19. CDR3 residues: CASSLDGGTYSYEQYF. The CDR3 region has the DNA TGTGCCAGCAGCTTAGATGGGGGGACCTACTCCTACGAGCAGTACTTC.